The 16 T cell receptor beta chains below come from one sample, sequenced in a study of shared clonotypes between healthy human individuals. Profiling relied on immunoSEQ multiplex PCR, and the TCRdb table lists in-frame clones only, not all of them. This table has 2,500,000 or so clones, 85% to 95% appearing once. The material sequenced was naive CD4+ T cells sorted from blood. Subset given: CD45RA+ positively selected. The receptors were sampled from a man between 18 and 35 years old in good health.

This sequence joins TRBV2 and TRBJ2-3, with D perhaps matching TRBD1 (6 bases). Trimming pared 7 bases from V and 6 bases from J, leaving 17 bases between. CDR3 size: 14 residues. The germline gives CDR1 SNHLY, CDR2 FYNNEI. CDR3 residues: CASIRAGARDTQYF. CDR3 in DNA: TGTGCCAGCATCCGAGCAGGGGCGAGGGATACGCAGTATTTT.

The genes are TRBV29-1 and TRBJ1-5, with D possibly matching TRBD1 (6 bases). Germline CDR1 and CDR2: SQVTM and ANQGSEA. The CDR3 has 13 residues. V was clipped by 4 bases and J by 3 bases, with 10 bases between them. Here the CDR3 reads CSVGRGTNQPQHF. The DNA of the CDR3 is TGCAGCGTTGGCAGGGGCACCAATCAGCCCCAGCATTTT.

The chain joins TRBV7-2 to TRBJ1-6, with D maybe TRBD1 (5 bases). The V gene's germline CDR1 is SGHTA and CDR2 FQGNSA. This CDR3 is built from 16 residues. Trimming left V 1 base short and J 8 bases short, with 15 bases between. CDR3 nucleotide sequence: TGTGCCAGCAGCTTAGGTTTGGGGGTCCTCTATTCACCCCTCCACTTT. As protein: CASSLGLGVLYSPLHF.

This clone was observed once. The genes are TRBV5-1 and TRBJ2-1; 9 bases line up with TRBD2. V dropped 3 bases and J dropped 4; count of bases not matched to a gene: 5. Germline CDR1 and CDR2: SGHRS and YFSETQ. The CDR3 consists of 15 residues. The CDR3 DNA sequence: TGCGCCAGCAGCTCCTACCTAGCGGGGTACAATGAGCAGTTCTTC. Translating gives CASSSYLAGYNEQFF.

The chain is built from TRBV7-8 and TRBJ1-1; a weak D match, TRBD1 (5 bases). Germline V gene sequence: CDR1 SGHVS, CDR2 FQNEAQ. The CDR3 length is 14 residues. V lost 3 bases, J lost 2 bases, and 10 bases lay in between. The CDR3 here is CASSLRGSNTEAFF. DNA for the CDR3: TGTGCCAGCAGCTTGCGGGGCTCAAACACTGAAGCTTTCTTT.

Comment on this clone: Relative to the germline gene, one junction end is altered; a read error may explain this. The chain couples TRBV6-5 to TRBJ2-5; the D is unclear. The CDR3 length is 14 residues. From germline, CDR1 is MNHEY and CDR2 SVGAGI. CDR3 DNA: TGTGCCGGCAGGCCAGACTGGGTGGTAGAGACCCAGTACTTC. Its protein product is CAGRPDWVVETQYF.

With regard to this clone: The same CDR3 also results from other DNA sequences found in this sample. The V gene is TRBV5-1, the J gene TRBJ2-5; D may be TRBD2 (6 bases). Germline V gene sequence: CDR1 SGHRS, CDR2 YFSETQ. The ends were cut back, 0 bases at V and 4 bases at J, with 13 bases in the middle. The CDR3 contains 15 residues. The CDR3 protein is CASSLEGGDRETQYF. The CDR3 DNA follows: TGCGCCAGCAGCTTGGAAGGCGGGGACCGAGAGACCCAGTACTTC.

The J gene is TRBJ2-1, the V gene TRBV29-1, with 9 bases that match TRBD2. Germline lookup yields CDR1 SQVTM and CDR2 ANQGSEA. V lost 1 base to trimming and J lost 4 bases; unmatched junction nucleotides: 5. The CDR3 consists of 15 residues. In nucleotides, the CDR3 is TGCAGCGTTGAAGGAAGCGGGGGGCTGTACAATGAGCAGTTCTTC. Amino acids: CSVEGSGGLYNEQFF.

The rearrangement joins TRBV19 to TRBJ1-4; D may be TRBD1 (5 bases). Germline V lookup: CDR1 LNHDA, CDR2 SQIVND (reference sequence). There are 15 residues in the CDR3. Between the trimmed V and J ends, which lost 5 bases and 4 bases, there was a span of 14 bases. The CDR3 region has the DNA TGTGCCAGTAGTGTTGGGACTCAAATTAATGAAAAACTGTTTTTT. Translation gives CASSVGTQINEKLFF.

This chain joins TRBV9 and TRBJ1-1; tentatively, D is TRBD1 (6 bases). Trimming cost V 4 bases and J 0 bases, with 13 bases left between them. The CDR3 spans 15 residues. Per germline, CDR1 SGDLS and CDR2 YYNGEE. The DNA for the CDR3 is TGTGCCAGCAGCCCCCACGGACAGATGAACACTGAAGCTTTCTTT. Protein sequence: CASSPHGQMNTEAFF.

The CDR3 here is CASSLPKSDSPGGERSYEQYF. The CDR3, as DNA: TGCGCCAGCAGCTTGCCCAAATCCGATAGCCCGGGGGGCGAAAGGTCCTACGAGCAGTACTTC. This chain joins TRBV5-1 and TRBJ2-7; maybe TRBD2 (7 bases). This CDR3 spans 21 amino acids. V lost 1 base and J lost 1, with 30 bases in between. From germline, CDR1 is SGHRS and CDR2 YFSETQ.

This sequence joins TRBV5-1 and TRBJ2-7, with TRBD2 as a possible D gene (5 bases). The CDR3 has 15 amino acids. The germline gives CDR1 SGHRS, CDR2 YFSETQ. The V gene lost 1 base and the J gene lost 4 bases, with 15 bases spanning the gap. The CDR3 region has the DNA TGCGCCAGCAGCTTGCCCCGGGGAAACTCGTACGAGCAGTACTTC. Translating it yields CASSLPRGNSYEQYF.

This clone was observed once. The chain carries TRBV2 and TRBJ2-3; D might be TRBD2 (5 bases). The CDR3 is 13 amino acids. Per germline, CDR1 SNHLY and CDR2 FYNNEI. The V and J ends lost 10 bases and 0 bases respectively, with 11 bases between them. Written as DNA, the CDR3 is TGTGCCACGAAGGACTCAAGCACAGATACGCAGTATTTT. It translates to CATKDSSTDTQYF.

J is TRBJ2-1 and V is TRBV25-1, with a weak D call TRBD2 (5 bases). The germline V gene encodes CDR1 MGHDK and CDR2 SYGVNS. Trimming cost V 7 bases and J 3 bases, with 16 bases left between them. CDR3 length: 15 residues. The CDR3: CASTRPGGLYNEQFF. The CDR3 DNA is TGTGCCAGCACCCGCCCAGGAGGCCTCTACAATGAGCAGTTCTTC.

On this clone itself: Other DNA sequences in this sample translate to the same CDR3. CDR3 in DNA: TGTGCCAGTAGTAGACAGGGTAGCAATCAGCCCCAGCATTTT. It is translated as CASSRQGSNQPQHF. V and J are TRBV19 and TRBJ1-5; TRBD1 agrees at 7 bases. Germline CDR1 LNHDA, CDR2 SQIVND (reference sequence). This CDR3 spans 14 amino acids. The V gene end was trimmed by 4 bases and the J gene end by 0 bases; junction bases not matched to a gene: 0.

The count of this clone is one. The chain links TRBV19 to TRBJ2-1; 12 positions agree with TRBD2. CDR3 length: 15 residues. Germline CDR1 is LNHDA and CDR2 is SQIVND (reference sequence). The V gene end was trimmed by 6 bases and the J gene end by 8 bases; junction bases not matched to a gene: 8. The CDR3 DNA reads as TGTGCCAGTAGCCGACTAGCGGGAGTGGCGGATGAGCAGTTCTTC. Translated, it gives CASSRLAGVADEQFF.